Below are 21 T cell receptor beta chains sequenced from a single sample in a study of T cell responses to AZD1222 COVID-19 vaccine. TCRdb keeps only in-frame clones here, not all; method: immunoSEQ multiplex PCR. The sample comprises under 130,000 clones, around 89% of which are singletons, and about 9.7% rests with the top ten. This material consisted of peripheral blood, taken on day 0 of AZD1222 vaccination. These receptors all come from an adult in good health.

CDR3 protein: CATRRGGEGNQPQHF. Written as DNA, the CDR3 is TGTGCCACCCGGCGAGGGGGCGAGGGCAATCAGCCCCAGCATTTT. This rearrangement joins TRBV27 to TRBJ1-5; 7 bases fit TRBD1. With 10 bases clipped from V and 2 bases from J, the junction kept 11 bases outside the gene matches. The germline V gene has CDR1 MNHEY and CDR2 SMNVEV (reference sequence). CDR3 length: 15 amino acids.

This chain joins TRBV28 and TRBJ1-4, with D tentatively TRBD1 (5 bases). The CDR3 is 16 amino acids. Germline V gene data show CDR1 as MDHEN and CDR2 as SYDVKM. The ends were cut back, 3 bases at V and 0 bases at J, with 11 bases in the middle. The CDR3, as DNA: TGTGCCAGCAGTTTTACGACAGCACCAACTAATGAAAAACTGTTTTTT. Encoded protein: CASSFTTAPTNEKLFF.

The chain is built from TRBV4-3 and TRBJ1-5; D is unresolved. This CDR3 has 14 residues. V was clipped by 1 base and J by 9 bases, with 13 bases between them. The germline CDR1 and CDR2 sequences are LGHNA and YSLEER. CDR3 DNA: TGCGCCAGCAGCCAAGGAAGGGTTACTTGGCCCCAGCATTTT. Translation: CASSQGRVTWPQHF.

CDR3 sequence: CATSDEREGGETQYF. The CDR3 DNA reads TGTGCCACCAGTGATGAGCGGGAGGGGGGGGAGACCCAGTACTTC. This chain connects TRBV24-1 to TRBJ2-5, with TRBD2 matching over 10 bases. CDR3 size: 15 residues. The germline V gene has CDR1 KGHDR and CDR2 SFDVKD. J lost 5 bases, V lost 3 bases, and 5 bases had no gene match.

A single count supports this clone. This chain links TRBV11-2 with TRBJ2-1, with D perhaps matching TRBD1 (6 bases). The germline V and J ends were trimmed by 8 bases and 8 bases, with 13 bases remaining between them. The CDR3 is made up of 12 amino acids. CDR1 and CDR2 from the germline V gene are SGHAT and FQNNGV. CDR3 nucleotide sequence: TGTGCCAGCGGGGACACCCGGGATGAGCAGTTCTTC. Residues: CASGDTRDEQFF.

The gene calls are TRBV19 and TRBJ2-3; tentatively, D is TRBD2 (6 bases). Germline loops: CDR1 LNHDA, CDR2 SQIVND (reference sequence). With 7 bases removed from V and 4 bases from J, the gap between germline ends came to 12 bases. The CDR3 runs 13 residues. The CDR3 nucleotides read TGTGCCAGTACCCCGGGACTGGCAGATACGCAGTATTTT. Translation gives CASTPGLADTQYF.

The chain joins TRBV19 to TRBJ1-5; D is undetermined. This CDR3 spans 15 amino acids. V was shortened by 6 bases and J by 2 bases, with 14 bases between the two germline ends. Germline V lookup: CDR1 LNHDA, CDR2 SQIVND (reference sequence). CDR3: CASSPSRGGNQPQHF. CDR3 nucleotide sequence: TGTGCCAGTAGCCCCTCCCGAGGAGGCAATCAGCCCCAGCATTTT.

The rearrangement joins TRBV3-1 (or the pseudogene TRBV3-2) to TRBJ2-1, with D possibly matching TRBD2 (5 bases). The CDR3 has 13 residues. V lost 2 bases and J 7 bases, leaving 9 bases between the germline ends. Germline V gene sequence: CDR1 LGHDT, CDR2 YNNKEL (reference sequence). The CDR3 DNA sequence: TGTGCCAGCAGCCAACGGGGTGGGAATGAGCAGTTCTTC. Translation gives CASSQRGGNEQFF.

J is TRBJ2-2 and V is TRBV6-5; D tentatively reads TRBD1 or TRBD2 (5 bases each). Germline V lookup: CDR1 MNHEY, CDR2 SVGAGI. This CDR3 spans 15 amino acids. The germline V and J ends were trimmed by 7 bases and 4 bases, with 16 bases remaining between them. This CDR3 is CASKRQGMSTGELFF. The DNA for the CDR3 is TGTGCCAGCAAGCGGCAGGGAATGAGCACCGGGGAGCTGTTTTTT.

This chain links TRBV4-2 with TRBJ1-4; D is unresolved. CDR3 length: 13 amino acids. With 1 base removed from V and 6 bases from J, the gap between germline ends came to 6 bases. Germline CDR1 and CDR2: LGHNA and YNFKEQ. The CDR3 loop reads CASSQVSDEKLFF. In DNA, the CDR3 is TGTGCCAGCAGCCAAGTTTCCGATGAAAAACTGTTTTTT.

The V call is TRBV27, the J call TRBJ2-7; D might be TRBD2 (5 bases). Germline V gives CDR1 MNHEY, CDR2 SMNVEV (reference sequence). V dropped 2 bases and J dropped 2 bases, with 7 bases sitting between them. The CDR3 consists of 13 residues. DNA for the CDR3: TGTGCCAGCAGTTTAGGAGGACCCTACGAGCAGTACTTC. Protein sequence: CASSLGGPYEQYF.

The chain carries TRBV11-2 and TRBJ1-3, with D perhaps TRBD1 (6 bases). The germline gives CDR1 SGHAT, CDR2 FQNNGV. V lost 6 bases and J 4 bases, leaving 16 bases between the germline ends. This CDR3 is 15 amino acids long. The CDR3 spells CASRWGRGMGNTIYF. The DNA of the CDR3 is TGTGCCAGCAGATGGGGCAGGGGAATGGGAAACACCATATATTTT.

V and J are TRBV7-8 and TRBJ2-2; a weak D match, TRBD2 (6 bases). This CDR3 is 16 amino acids long. V was clipped by 4 bases and J by 0 bases, with 12 bases between them. Germline loops: CDR1 SGHVS, CDR2 FQNEAQ. The CDR3 DNA reads TGTGCCAGCAGCTCTCCGCGGGGAACGAACACCGGGGAGCTGTTTTTT. Encoded protein: CASSSPRGTNTGELFF. Full variable domain (remainder filled in from reference TRBV7-8 and TRBJ2-2): GAGVSQSPRYKVAKRGQDVALRCDPISGHVSLFWYQQALGQGPEFLTYFQNEAQLDKSGLPSDRFFAERPEGSVSTLKIQRTQQEDSAVYLCASSSPRGTNTGELFFGEGSRLTVL.

The gene calls are TRBV5-4 and TRBJ2-2, with TRBD2 matching over 8 bases. With 3 bases clipped from V and 2 bases from J, the junction kept 3 bases outside the gene matches. This CDR3 has 15 residues. Germline values: CDR1 SGHNT, CDR2 YYREEE (reference sequence). This CDR3 is CASSSAGGNTGELFF. The CDR3 DNA reads as TGTGCCAGCAGCTCGGCGGGGGGCAACACCGGGGAGCTGTTTTTT.

The J gene is TRBJ2-2, the V gene TRBV7-6, with 13 bases that match TRBD2. Per germline, CDR1 SGHVS and CDR2 FNYEAQ. CDR3 length: 18 residues. Germline trimming cut 5 bases from V and 3 bases from J; bases unmatched to any gene: 9. The CDR3 DNA reads TGTGCCAGCAGCCCCGACCCGACTAGCGGGAGGTACACCGGGGAGCTGTTTTTT. This codes for CASSPDPTSGRYTGELFF.

V usage is TRBV18 and J usage is TRBJ2-1; D call uncertain. This CDR3 is 16 amino acids long. The V end lost 2 bases, the J end lost 0 bases, and 11 bases lay between the germline ends. The germline V gene encodes CDR1 KGHSH and CDR2 LQKENI. Here the CDR3 reads CASSPASPNSYNEQFF. For the CDR3, the DNA is TGTGCCAGCTCACCAGCCTCGCCGAACTCCTACAATGAGCAGTTCTTC.

The chain couples TRBV6-5 to TRBJ2-7, with D maybe TRBD1 (5 bases). The CDR3 totals 12 residues. V gave up 6 bases and J gave up 3 bases, with 9 bases separating them. CDR1 is MNHEY, CDR2 SVGAGI, per germline. The CDR3 nucleotides are TGTGCCAGCAGGACAGATATCTACGAGCAGTACTTC. Translation: CASRTDIYEQYF.

The chain uses TRBV29-1 and TRBJ1-5; no firm D call. Germline V gene data show CDR1 as SQVTM and CDR2 as ANQGSEA. V shed 4 bases and J shed 7 bases, with 11 bases lying between them. This CDR3 is 12 amino acids long. The CDR3 bases are TGCAGCGTTGGGCCAGCGGGGCAGCCCCAGCATTTT. This codes for CSVGPAGQPQHF.

The chain uses TRBV30 and TRBJ1-2; TRBD1 matches 8 bases. V shed 0 bases and J 6 bases; nucleotides not matched to a gene: 6. The CDR3 has 14 amino acids. Germline assignment: CDR1 GTSNPN and CDR2 SVGIG (reference sequence). Written as DNA, the CDR3 is TGTGCCTGGAGTGTACAGGGGGTTTCGAATGGCTACACCTTC. It yields the protein CAWSVQGVSNGYTF.

V gene TRBV20-1 combines with J gene TRBJ2-7; the D gene is possibly TRBD2 (6 bases). There are 13 residues in the CDR3. The germline CDR1 and CDR2 sequences are DFQATT and SNEGSKA (reference sequence). The V and J ends lost 3 bases and 0 bases respectively, with 9 bases between them. The CDR3 nucleotides are TGCAGTGCTAGTGACGGGAGCTCCTACGAGCAGTACTTC. It encodes CSASDGSSYEQYF.

This clone was observed a single time. The chain carries TRBV28 and TRBJ2-1; 8 bases line up with TRBD2. Per the germline V gene, CDR1 is MDHEN and CDR2 is SYDVKM. The V and J ends lost 3 bases and 4 bases, in that order; junction bases with no gene match: 8. The CDR3 consists of 16 residues. For the CDR3, the DNA is TGTGCCAGCAGTTTCCCCGGGACTAGGTATTACAATGAGCAGTTCTTC. This sequence encodes CASSFPGTRYYNEQFF. Full variable domain (remainder filled in from reference TRBV28 and TRBJ2-1): DVKVTQSSRYLVKRTGEKVFLECVQDMDHENMFWYRQDPGLGLRLIYFSYDVKMKEKGDIPEGYSVSREKKERFSLILESASTNQTSMYLCASSFPGTRYYNEQFFGPGTRLTVL.